Shown below are 2 T cell receptor beta chains from a single sample sequenced in a study of cytomegalovirus exposure and HLA in healthy donors. Assay: immunoSEQ multiplex PCR; the TCRdb copy retains only in-frame clones and omits some. Among roughly 250,000 clones listed, around 90% were seen once. Sequencing used PBMCs. The origin of the receptors is a woman between 18 and 30 years old in good health and CMV-seronegative.

V usage is TRBV4-1 and J usage is TRBJ2-1; the match to TRBD2 covers 11 bases. V lost 2 bases and J lost 6; bases outside the gene matches: 12. The germline V gene encodes CDR1 MGHRA and CDR2 YSYEKL. This CDR3 region has 18 residues. CDR3 protein: CASSQSAALAGGFNEQFF. CDR3 nucleotides: TGCGCCAGCAGCCAAAGCGCCGCGCTAGCGGGGGGTTTCAATGAGCAGTTCTTC.

This clone was observed a handful of times. The genes are TRBV21-1 and TRBJ2-7; the DNA was not used to check the table's D call, TRBD1. TRBV21-1 is noted as a pseudogene. The CDR3 contains 19 residues. CDR3 sequence: CASTKFPLGPGQGQGEQYV. The CDR3 DNA reads as TGTGCCAGCACCAAATTCCCGTTGGGACCGGGACAGGGACAAGGGGAGCAGTACGTC.